This T cell receptor beta chain was recorded in a study of blood T cells in healthy people across ages. Study results and caveats: TCR beta diversity tracked closely with naive T cell percentage. It was held that diversity estimates obtained from one million T cells represented underestimates. Long-lived and aged donors differed, with more naive CD4+ cells and higher diversity in the long-lived.

Germline CDR1 and CDR2: SGHRS and YFSETQ. The CDR3 is made up of 17 amino acids. The people who gave samples were healthy Caucasians from Russia, aged roughly 6 to 95. A second PCR, run for about 6 to 11 cycles, used a sample-barcoded 5' primer plus a J-beta primer mix. TCRdb processed the 5' RACE reads anew with MiXCR; each CDR3 protein has one entry. The table includes some 1 million distinct CDR3 sequences, over 35% detected once. This clonotype was seen only once. Its antigen is unidentified. The junction and the germline gene differ at one end; a read error may be behind it. The receptor comes from a woman aged 60 to 75 in good health. The sample comprised blood. The chain is built from TRBV5-1 and TRBJ1-1; D is undetermined. The CDR3 here is CASSSLPKVFMNTEAFF. The CDR3 nucleotides are TGCGCCAGCAGCTCCCTCCCCAAGGTCTTCATGAATACTGAAGCTTTCTTT.